These 30 T cell receptor beta chains came from one sample sequenced in a study of blood T cell repertoires in COVID-19. TCRdb's table, derived via immunoSEQ multiplex PCR, lists solely in-frame clones and lacks some. The profile covers about 180,000 clones, with around 85% appearing a single time and roughly 8.7% taken by the ten largest. The sample consisted of peripheral blood. The source is a man aged 45-65 years with active or convalescent COVID-19.

This chain uses TRBV10-3 with TRBJ1-1, with D maybe TRBD1 (5 bases). The CDR3 consists of 12 residues. Trimming pared 6 bases from V and 8 bases from J, leaving 13 bases between. Germline assignment: CDR1 ENHRY and CDR2 SYGVKD. This CDR3 reads CAIRTGGLEAFF. The CDR3 bases are TGTGCCATCAGAACAGGAGGGCTCGAAGCTTTCTTT.

This rearrangement joins TRBV3-1 (or the pseudogene TRBV3-2) to TRBJ2-6, with D possibly matching TRBD2 (6 bases). Germline CDR1 reads LGHDT; CDR2 reads YNNKEL (reference sequence). Deletions cut 4 bases from V and 2 bases from J, with 18 bases between. The CDR3 spans 18 residues. The CDR3 nucleotides are TGTGCCAGCAGCCGGACAACCGGGGGTGTCACTGGGGCCAACGTCCTGACTTTC. As protein: CASSRTTGGVTGANVLTF.

About this clone: This sample includes further DNA sequences coding for the same CDR3. The chain uses TRBV6-5 and TRBJ1-1; possibly TRBD1 for D (6 bases). Germline V gene sequence: CDR1 MNHEY, CDR2 SVGAGI. V shed 2 bases and J shed 0 bases, with 10 bases lying between them. The CDR3 spans 15 residues. The CDR3 DNA follows: TGTGCCAGCAGTTACGGAGGACAGATGAACACTGAAGCTTTCTTT. It encodes CASSYGGQMNTEAFF.

This clone was counted a single time. In nucleotides, the CDR3 is TGTGCCAGCAGGACACAGGGGGGGAGCACTGAAGCTTTCTTT. The encoded protein is CASRTQGGSTEAFF. The V call is TRBV6-5, the J call TRBJ1-1; 8 bases align to TRBD1. The CDR3 consists of 14 residues. V lost 6 bases to trimming and J lost 4 bases; unmatched junction nucleotides: 7. The germline gives CDR1 MNHEY, CDR2 SVGAGI.

This clone has ten or more counts. V and J are TRBV30 and TRBJ1-5; 9 bases line up with TRBD1. Trimming cost V 7 bases and J 7 bases; bases outside gene matches: 5. Germline assignment: CDR1 GTSNPN and CDR2 SVGIG (reference sequence). The CDR3 totals 12 residues. CDR3 DNA sequence: TGTGCCTCGGGACAGGGTTTACAGCCCCAGCATTTT. Translated: CASGQGLQPQHF. Together with reference TRBV30 and TRBJ1-5, the CDR3 gives the full variable domain: SQTIHQWPATLVQPVGSPLSLECTVEGTSNPNLYWYRQAAGRGLQLLFYSVGIGQISSEVPQNLSASRPQDRQFILSSKKLLLSDSGFYLCASGQGLQPQHFGDGTRLSIL.

The chain is built from TRBV30 and TRBJ2-5, with D hard to call. With 1 base removed from V and 4 bases from J, the gap between germline ends came to 7 bases. CDR1 GTSNPN and CDR2 SVGIG come from the germline V gene (reference sequence). The CDR3 has 12 residues. The CDR3 nucleotides are TGTGCCTGGAGTGACGGAGTAGAGACCCAGTACTTC. Translated: CAWSDGVETQYF.

The chain employs TRBV6-5 and TRBJ1-5; D is undetermined. CDR3 length: 13 residues. Germline V CDR1 and CDR2: MNHEY, SVGAGI. Trimming took 0 bases from V and 7 from J, leaving 7 bases between them. CDR3 bases: TGTGCCAGCAGTTACTCCACGGGACAGCCCCAGCATTTT. It encodes CASSYSTGQPQHF.

The sample holds a few counts of this clone. The rearrangement joins TRBV5-4 to TRBJ2-5; D perhaps matches TRBD2 (5 bases). Trimming removed 2 bases from V and 5 bases from J, with 10 bases in between. The CDR3 is made up of 13 amino acids. Germline lookup yields CDR1 SGHNT and CDR2 YYREEE (reference sequence). CDR3 loop: CASSFGDWETQYF. The CDR3 nucleotides are TGTGCCAGCAGCTTCGGGGATTGGGAGACCCAGTACTTC.

This clone occurred a few times. The V and J genes are TRBV28 and TRBJ2-7; 7 bases align to TRBD1. Germline trimming cut 7 bases from V and 1 base from J; bases unmatched to any gene: 10. The CDR3 runs 15 residues. Germline CDR1 and CDR2: MDHEN and SYDVKM. The CDR3: CASTESGTASYEQYF. As DNA, the CDR3 is TGTGCCAGCACCGAATCCGGGACAGCGTCCTACGAGCAGTACTTC.

The chain uses TRBV5-1 and TRBJ2-2, with D possibly matching TRBD1 (5 bases). This CDR3 has 15 residues. Germline loops: CDR1 SGHRS, CDR2 YFSETQ. V was clipped by 0 bases and J by 4 bases, with 10 bases between them. As DNA, the CDR3 is TGCGCCAGCAGCTTGGCCCCAGGGTCCACCGGGGAGCTGTTTTTT. As protein: CASSLAPGSTGELFF.

This chain links TRBV4-2 with TRBJ2-5; D may be TRBD1 (6 bases). Germline V CDR1 and CDR2: LGHNA, YNFKEQ. V was clipped by 0 bases and J by 4 bases, with 15 bases between them. This CDR3 spans 16 amino acids. The CDR3, as DNA: TGTGCCAGCAGCCAAGACGGGGCAGGGGTGGGAGAGACCCAGTACTTC. This gives the protein CASSQDGAGVGETQYF.

The chain carries TRBV3-1 (or the pseudogene TRBV3-2) and TRBJ1-6, with TRBD1 matching 8 bases. Trimming cost V 0 bases and J 12 bases; bases outside gene matches: 10. Looked up from germline, CDR1 is LGHDT and CDR2 is YNNKEL (reference sequence). The CDR3 loop spans 16 amino acids. CDR3 DNA sequence: TGTGCCAGCAGCCAAGATCTTGGGACAGGAGGTTTACCCCTCCACTTT. This encodes CASSQDLGTGGLPLHF.

On this clone itself: The same CDR3 also results from other DNA sequences found in this sample. This chain connects TRBV18 to TRBJ2-7; 7 bases align to TRBD1. Germline-derived CDR1 and CDR2 are KGHSH and LQKENI. The CDR3 spans 12 residues. J was trimmed by 4 bases and V by 4 bases; bases with no gene match: 1. Here the CDR3 DNA reads TGTGCCAGCTCACGGGACAGATACGAGCAGTACTTC. Protein: CASSRDRYEQYF.

This clone occurred a few times. V gene TRBV7-2 combines with J gene TRBJ2-5, with 8 bases matching TRBD2. This CDR3 is 14 amino acids long. After removal of 4 bases from V and 5 bases from J, the junction contained 6 bases not matched to a gene. The germline V gene encodes CDR1 SGHTA and CDR2 FQGNSA. The CDR3 region is CASSSSGRWETQYF. The CDR3 nucleotides are TGTGCCAGCAGCTCTAGCGGGCGTTGGGAGACCCAGTACTTC. The full variable domain, rest sourced from reference TRBV7-2 and TRBJ2-5, is GAGVSQSPSNKVTEKGKDVELRCDPISGHTALYWYRQSLGQGLEFLIYFQGNSAPDKSGLPSDRFSAERTGGSVSTLTIQRTQQEDSAVYLCASSSSGRWETQYFGPGTRLLVL.

CDR3 amino acids: CASRLLAGITDTQYF. The CDR3 DNA sequence: TGTGCCAGCCGCCTTCTAGCGGGGATCACAGATACGCAGTATTTT. This rearrangement joins TRBV6-5 to TRBJ2-3; 9 bases are shared with TRBD2. The CDR3 is made up of 15 amino acids. The V and J ends lost 8 bases and 2 bases, in that order; junction bases with no gene match: 8. Germline V CDR1 and CDR2: MNHEY, SVGAGI.

The CDR3 spells CASSHTLSGGEMTDTQYF. The CDR3 nucleotides are TGTGCCAGCAGCCACACTCTTAGCGGGGGGGAAATGACAGATACGCAGTATTTT. The chain couples TRBV6-2 or TRBV6-3 to TRBJ2-3, with 11 bases identical to TRBD2. V lost 6 bases and J lost 3; bases outside the gene matches: 14. This CDR3 is built from 18 residues. The germline CDR1 and CDR2 sequences are MNHEY and SVGEGT.

In this sample, this clone turned up a few times. CDR3: CASSWDRAGGYTF. For the CDR3, the DNA is TGCGCCAGCAGCTGGGACAGGGCGGGGGGCTACACCTTC. The chain couples TRBV5-1 to TRBJ1-2; 9 bases fit TRBD1. The V and J ends lost 3 bases and 8 bases, in that order; junction bases with no gene match: 5. The CDR3 loop spans 13 amino acids. The germline V gene has CDR1 SGHRS and CDR2 YFSETQ.

The chain has TRBV25-1 and TRBJ2-7; TRBD1 might be the D (5 bases). Trimming stripped 6 bases from V and 2 bases from J, with 11 bases between. The germline V gene has CDR1 MGHDK and CDR2 SYGVNS. CDR3 length equals 13 residues. The CDR3 nucleotides are TGTGCCAGCAGCCAGGGTTTAACCTACGAGCAGTACTTC. Amino acids: CASSQGLTYEQYF.

The sample holds one count of this clone. The V gene is TRBV6-2 or TRBV6-3, the J gene TRBJ1-2; D is uncertain. Per the germline V gene, CDR1 is MNHEY and CDR2 is SVGEGT. The CDR3 has 15 residues. V was cut by 0 bases and J by 5 bases, with 13 bases left in between. The DNA for the CDR3 is TGTGCCAGCAGTTACTCGAGCGCCGGAAAATATGGCTACACCTTC. Translated, it gives CASSYSSAGKYGYTF.

Only one count was recorded for this clone. The chain is built from TRBV7-2 and TRBJ2-5; TRBD2 might be the D (6 bases). Trimming cost V 0 bases and J 4 bases, with 9 bases left between them. The CDR3 extends over 14 amino acids. Germline CDR1 SGHTA, CDR2 FQGNSA. The CDR3 sequence is CASSLARGSETQYF. As DNA, the CDR3 is TGTGCCAGCAGCTTAGCGCGGGGTTCAGAGACCCAGTACTTC.

This clone has just one count. As DNA, the CDR3 is TGTGCCAGCTCACCTGTGGTCAAAGCGAACACTGAAGCTTTCTTT. Translation gives CASSPVVKANTEAFF. The V call is TRBV18, the J call TRBJ1-1; D unclear. Germline-derived CDR1 and CDR2 are KGHSH and LQKENI. The CDR3 has 15 amino acids. Trimming cost V 3 bases and J 1 base, with 12 bases left between them.

This clone turned up a few times. The V and J genes are TRBV27 and TRBJ2-2, with a tentative D call TRBD2 (6 bases). V was trimmed by 2 bases and J by 10 bases, leaving 23 bases between them. In germline, CDR1 is MNHEY, CDR2 SMNVEV (reference sequence). The CDR3 totals 17 residues. The CDR3 DNA is TGTGCCAGCAGTTTAGGTCTGACTAGTCTCCGTCAGCCGGAGCTGTTTTTT. Protein product: CASSLGLTSLRQPELFF.

V is TRBV5-1 and J is TRBJ2-5; 9 bases align to TRBD2. CDR3 length: 16 residues. Germline V gives CDR1 SGHRS, CDR2 YFSETQ. The trim removed 4 bases at V and 5 bases at J, leaving 12 bases unmatched. This CDR3 is CASSPEGAGGSETQYF. The CDR3 DNA reads TGCGCCAGCAGCCCTGAGGGAGCGGGGGGAAGTGAGACCCAGTACTTC.

V and J are TRBV7-2 and TRBJ2-5, with 8 positions matching TRBD1. The CDR3 is 13 residues long. The trim removed 5 bases at V and 4 bases at J, leaving 3 bases unmatched. Germline V gene lookup returns CDR1 SGHTA and CDR2 FQGNSA. This CDR3 reads CASSGQGRETQYF. The CDR3 region has the DNA TGTGCCAGCAGCGGACAGGGACGAGAGACCCAGTACTTC. Filled out from reference TRBV7-2 and TRBJ2-5, the complete variable domain reads GAGVSQSPSNKVTEKGKDVELRCDPISGHTALYWYRQSLGQGLEFLIYFQGNSAPDKSGLPSDRFSAERTGGSVSTLTIQRTQQEDSAVYLCASSGQGRETQYFGPGTRLLVL.

V and J are TRBV11-2 and TRBJ1-2, with D unclear. Trimming shortened V by 2 bases and J by 4 bases, and 2 bases separated the two germline ends. CDR3 size: 11 residues. The germline V gene encodes CDR1 SGHAT and CDR2 FQNNGV. The CDR3 DNA is TGTGCCAGCAGCTTACTCTATGGCTACACCTTC. Translated: CASSLLYGYTF.

The J gene is TRBJ2-1, the V gene TRBV9, with a tentative D call TRBD1 (5 bases). The germline gives CDR1 SGDLS, CDR2 YYNGEE. Trimming pared 3 bases from V and 0 bases from J, leaving 13 bases between. The CDR3 totals 16 residues. The chain's CDR3 is CASSAGQVHSYNEQFF. CDR3 sequence (DNA): TGTGCCAGCAGCGCAGGACAAGTCCACTCCTACAATGAGCAGTTCTTC.

The CDR3 loop reads CASSFEWAYEQYF. The CDR3 bases are TGTGCCAGCAGTTTTGAGTGGGCATACGAGCAGTACTTC. V and J are TRBV12-3 or TRBV12-4 and TRBJ2-7; D gene ambiguous. The germline V and J ends were trimmed by 3 bases and 4 bases, with 10 bases remaining between them. The CDR3 has 13 amino acids.

V gene TRBV6-2 or TRBV6-3 combines with J gene TRBJ1-3, with unresolved D. Germline-derived CDR1 and CDR2 are MNHEY and SVGEGT. V shed 2 bases and J shed 4 bases, with 9 bases lying between them. The CDR3 contains 14 residues. The CDR3 sequence is CASSYAGSGNTIYF. In DNA, the CDR3 is TGTGCCAGCAGTTACGCCGGGTCCGGAAACACCATATATTTT.

The chain has TRBV29-1 and TRBJ1-4; no clear D. Germline V CDR1 and CDR2: SQVTM, ANQGSEA. The CDR3 contains 13 residues. V was shortened by 7 bases and J by 0 bases, with 9 bases between the two germline ends. As DNA, the CDR3 is TGCAGCGCCAACAGTGCAACTAATGAAAAACTGTTTTTT. This gives the protein CSANSATNEKLFF.

This rearrangement joins TRBV18 to TRBJ1-2; D remains unclear. V lost 2 bases to trimming and J lost 3 bases, with 13 bases between them. The germline CDR1 and CDR2 sequences are KGHSH and LQKENI. The length of the CDR3 is 15 residues. This chain's CDR3 is CASSPGAANDYGYTF. For the CDR3, the DNA is TGTGCCAGCTCACCAGGAGCAGCCAACGACTATGGCTACACCTTC.